Sequencing of this TCR beta chain was carried out in a study of blood T cell repertoires in COVID-19. Study-level background: T cells, B-cell-depleted T cells, or PBMCs supplied cDNA or gDNA.

Per the germline V gene, CDR1 is SGDLS and CDR2 is YYNGEE. The V gene end was trimmed by 4 bases and the J gene end by 6 bases; junction bases not matched to a gene: 17. The CDR3 has 17 residues. How the authors handled the data: Nucleated cell number was recorded as an estimate derived from reference gene primer amplification. Assay used: immunoSEQ multiplex PCR; TCRdb lists only in-frame clones, some missing. V, J and clone size derive from that table, while D and trimming were established from the DNA sequence. The sample contains fewer than 300,000 clones, around 89% of which appear only once. This chain uses TRBV9 with TRBJ1-2; the match to TRBD1 covers 8 bases. The sequence was obtained from a man in his thirties or forties with acute or convalescent COVID-19. Sequencing used peripheral blood. For the CDR3, the DNA is TGTGCCAGCAGCTTCGAACTCAGGGGGCCCCATAAGGATGGCTACACCTTC. Translating it yields CASSFELRGPHKDGYTF.